This TCR beta chain comes out of a study of blood T cell repertoires in COVID-19. Study information: From the United States, Italy and Spain came samples of acute and convalescent COVID-19. From T cells, B-cell-depleted T cells, or PBMCs came the material, which was cDNA or gDNA.

The V end lost 6 bases, the J end lost 6 bases, and 15 bases lay between the germline ends. CDR3 length: 13 residues. Per the germline V gene, CDR1 is WSHSY and CDR2 is SAAADI. Original analysis: Reference gene primer amplification yielded estimated nucleated cell counts. TCRdb's copy holds only in-frame clones and misses some; the assay was immunoSEQ multiplex PCR. The V and J calls and the clone size are those of that table, but D and trimming were determined from the DNA. This table has 140,000 or so clones, about 80% appearing once. Sequencing was done on a sample of peripheral blood. The V and J genes are TRBV10-2 and TRBJ2-7, with D perhaps TRBD2 (6 bases). The sequence was collected from a woman of 80 years or more with acute or convalescent COVID-19. The CDR3 nucleotides read TGCGCCAGCAGCGGGAGACGGGGTGCCGAGCAGTACTTC. Amino acid sequence: CASSGRRGAEQYF.